The sequence of this T cell receptor (beta chain) was determined in a study of blood T cell repertoires in COVID-19 (dated by TCRdb to between 2020 and 2021). Background for the entire study: Collaborator samples came from the United States, Italy and Spain and covered acute and convalescent phases of COVID-19. The material from the prospective study consisted of cDNA or gDNA derived from T cells, B-cell-depleted T cells, or PBMCs. Subjects who had been exposed to COVID-19, were actively infected with it, or had recovered from it provided the deeply sampled blood TCRbeta repertoires that made up the dataset. The repertoires were released in a freely available public database intended as a resource for research on the immune response to SARS-CoV-2. Samples were obtained from the ongoing ImmuneRACE study (first 160 participants) and from over 1,000 subjects provided by 6 global collaborators. A de-identified subject ID, COVID-19 status, age in years and sex were almost always included in the sample metadata. Where available, HLA class I and class II types were obtained from metadata supplied by the sample provider rather than from assay-based typing.

General study outcomes and caveats: The quantity of clinical and demographic metadata differed by source and by participant and was supplied without curation.

TCRbeta CDR3 regions were amplified from genomic DNA by means of the immunoSEQ Assay, a bias-controlled multiplex PCR. The study's own analysis went as follows. Nucleated cell counts per sample were estimated from amplification of reference gene primers within the assay. To quantify the absolute abundance of each unique TCRbeta CDR3 rearrangement, sequence reads were collapsed and filtered. For each sample, productive Simpson clonality was calculated as the square root of Simpson's diversity index over productive rearrangements. TCRdb retrieved this table from immuneACCESS and kept in-frame rearrangements only. Not all clones are present; in checked studies, unresolved V genes account for under half, and no reason is known for the remainder. V and J calls and clone size are those listed in that table; D and trimming were worked out from the DNA. The sample table holds about 330,000 clones, of which around nine tenths were seen once. The ten largest clones capture about 3.9% of the sample.

Collaborating institutions collected whole blood in K2EDTA tubes following their own protocols. For TCRbeta analysis, collaborators shipped samples as frozen whole blood, isolated PBMCs, or DNA extracted from either of those sample types. The cysteine opens and the phenylalanine closes a CDR3 of 14 amino acids. Only the CDR3 portion is preserved as DNA: 42 bases, with reading frame beginning at the first base. The junction shows trimming of 6 bases on V and 6 bases on J, plus 12 bases between the germline ends. The CDR1 and CDR2 encoded by the germline V gene are MNHEY and SVGAGI. In the case of this clone: Its antigen has not been determined. No much larger clone exists at a distance of one base, and base qualities are not known.

The sequence is built from TRBV6-5 and TRBJ1-6, with a tentative D gene TRBD1 over 6 matching bases. This receptor was obtained from a woman in her fifties or sixties with active or convalescent COVID-19. The material sequenced was peripheral blood. At the DNA level, the sequence is TGTGCCAGCAGACTCAGGGGTGTTAATTCACCCCTCCACTTT. This gives the protein CASRLRGVNSPLHF.